These T cell receptor beta chains were read from a single sample in a study of blood T cell repertoires in COVID-19. Sequencing was performed with immunoSEQ multiplex PCR; in TCRdb, only in-frame clones are kept and a portion is missing. The sample has 100,000 or so clones; about 95% are singletons. The sequenced sample consisted of peripheral blood. Receptors originate from a human donor with active COVID-19. The donor label of this sample is uncertain. CDR3s include the opening cysteine and the closing phenylalanine or tryptophan. Each record gives: V gene, D gene, clone size, J gene, CDR3 DNA, CDR3 protein. The D gene is left open where the match is weak. A row's size may be missing; if present it is once, few, many or a size class.

V: TRBV18
D: TRBD1
size: once
J: TRBJ1-5
DNA: TGTGCCAGCTCACCGGCGAGCCGGGACAGGGGGCAGCCCCAGCATTTT
CDR3: CASSPASRDRGQPQHF

V: TRBV7-9
D: TRBD1
size: -
J: TRBJ2-3
DNA: TGTGCCAGCAGCTTGGTGGTGGGACAGGAGCAGTATTTT
CDR3: CASSLVVGQEQYF

V: TRBV14
D: -
size: -
J: TRBJ2-5
DNA: TGTGCCAGCAGCCAAGAAAACCGGGACAACGGACGTCTAAAGACCCAGTACTTC
CDR3: CASSQENRDNGRLKTQYF

V: TRBV28
D: TRBD2
size: -
J: TRBJ2-2
DNA: TGTGCCAGCAGTTTCTGGCTAGCGGGAAGAACCGGGGAGCTGTTTTTT
CDR3: CASSFWLAGRTGELFF

V: TRBV28
D: TRBD2
size: -
J: TRBJ2-1
DNA: TGTGCCAGCAGTGTTAGCGGGCCTTCCTACAATGAGCAGTTCTTC
CDR3: CASSVSGPSYNEQFF

V: TRBV10-3
D: TRBD1
size: -
J: TRBJ2-5
DNA: TGTGCCATCAGATTGGACAGGGGCTTAGAAGAGACCCAGTACTTC
CDR3: CAIRLDRGLEETQYF

V: TRBV4-1
D: TRBD1
size: -
J: TRBJ2-7
DNA: TGCGCCAGCAGCCAAGGGGACAGGATGAACGAGCAGTACTTC
CDR3: CASSQGDRMNEQYF

V: TRBV5-1
D: -
size: -
J: TRBJ2-2
DNA: TGCGCCAGCAGCTTGGCGGGGAACACCGGGGAGCTGTTTTTT
CDR3: CASSLAGNTGELFF

V: TRBV18
D: -
size: -
J: TRBJ1-2
DNA: TGTGCCAGCTCACCGCCGAGCAGGGACACCCACTATGGCTACACCTTC
CDR3: CASSPPSRDTHYGYTF

V: TRBV19
D: -
size: -
J: TRBJ1-1
DNA: TGTGCCAGTAGTATTGTCGGCGGGAGTCCTGAAGCTTTCTTT
CDR3: CASSIVGGSPEAFF

V: TRBV7-6
D: TRBD2
size: -
J: TRBJ2-3
DNA: TGTGCCAGCAGGGAGACCTCCGGGACTAGCGGACCCCTAACAGATACGCAGTATTTT
CDR3: CASRETSGTSGPLTDTQYF

V: TRBV19
D: -
size: -
J: TRBJ1-1
DNA: TGTGCCAGTAGTACCCCCAACCGACTGGGCACTGAAGCTTTCTTT
CDR3: CASSTPNRLGTEAFF

V: TRBV7-8
D: -
size: -
J: TRBJ2-7
DNA: TGTGCCAGCAGCACAGACCGATTCTACGAGCAGTACTTC
CDR3: CASSTDRFYEQYF

V: TRBV7-8
D: -
size: once
J: TRBJ2-1
DNA: TGTGCCAGCAGCTTTCTAGCGTACGATGAGCAGTTCTTC
CDR3: CASSFLAYDEQFF

V: TRBV6-1
D: TRBD2
size: once
J: TRBJ2-1
DNA: TGTGCCAGCAGTGTACTAGCGGGTCCGGCGTTTGGTGAGCAGTTCTTC
CDR3: CASSVLAGPAFGEQFF

V: TRBV10-1
D: -
size: once
J: TRBJ2-1
DNA: TGCGCCAGCAGTGGGAATCGAGGATATGAGCAGTTCTTC
CDR3: CASSGNRGYEQFF

V: TRBV5-1
D: TRBD1
size: -
J: TRBJ2-2
DNA: TGCGCCAGCAGCTTGGGCCCCCGGACAGGGGACGAGGGGGAGCTGTTTTTT
CDR3: CASSLGPRTGDEGELFF

V: TRBV6-2/TRBV6-3
D: TRBD2
size: -
J: TRBJ2-2
DNA: TGTGCCAGCAGTTACTTGGGGGGAGGGCCGGACACCGGGGAGCTGTTTTTT
CDR3: CASSYLGGGPDTGELFF

V: TRBV6-5
D: -
size: -
J: TRBJ2-3
DNA: TGTGCCACCGCCCTCGGTGGGGGGGCATCGGATACGCAGTATTTT
CDR3: CATALGGGASDTQYF

V: TRBV3-1/TRBV3-2
D: TRBD1
size: once
J: TRBJ2-2
DNA: TGTGCCAGCAGCCAAGACCCACAGGGGTATAAGGCCGGGGAGCTGTTTTTT
CDR3: CASSQDPQGYKAGELFF

V: TRBV7-6
D: TRBD2
size: few
J: TRBJ2-7
DNA: TGTGCCAGCAGCGCATCGAGCGGGGGGCCATCGGTGGGCGAGCAGTACTTC
CDR3: CASSASSGGPSVGEQYF

V: TRBV5-1
D: TRBD1
size: -
J: TRBJ1-6
DNA: TGCGCCAGCAAGCTTGAAACCGGGACAGTGAGCTCCTATAATTCACCCCTCCACTTT
CDR3: CASKLETGTVSSYNSPLHF

V: TRBV6-1
D: TRBD1
size: -
J: TRBJ1-1
DNA: TGTGCCAGCAGTGAGTTTCTGCCGGGACAGGGTTCTCACACTGAAGCTTTCTTT
CDR3: CASSEFLPGQGSHTEAFF

V: TRBV19
D: -
size: -
J: TRBJ1-1
DNA: TGTGCCAGTCTCCATCGGGGGACAGCTTTCTTT
CDR3: CASLHRGTAFF

V: TRBV6-6
D: -
size: -
J: TRBJ2-7
DNA: TGTGCCAGCAGTTCTATCTACGAGCAGTACTTC
CDR3: CASSSIYEQYF

V: TRBV19
D: -
size: -
J: TRBJ2-4
DNA: TGTGCCAGTAGTATAGCCCCGGGAGCCAAAAACATTCAGTACTTC
CDR3: CASSIAPGAKNIQYF

V: TRBV11-3
D: -
size: -
J: TRBJ2-2
DNA: TGTGCCAGCAGCTTTACAGGGAACACCGGGGAGCTGTTTTTT
CDR3: CASSFTGNTGELFF

V: TRBV4-3
D: -
size: -
J: TRBJ2-3
DNA: TGCGCCAGCAGCCAAGATCTCGCGAGGAGCACAGATACGCAGTATTTT
CDR3: CASSQDLARSTDTQYF

V: TRBV3-1/TRBV3-2
D: TRBD2
size: few
J: TRBJ2-1
DNA: TGTGCCAGCAGCCAGCTAGCGGGAGGGCCGAATGAGCAGTTCTTC
CDR3: CASSQLAGGPNEQFF

V: TRBV11-2
D: -
size: -
J: TRBJ1-6
DNA: TGTGCCAGCAGCCAACAGGGTGGTTATTCACCCCTCCACTTT
CDR3: CASSQQGGYSPLHF

V: TRBV6-1
D: TRBD2
size: -
J: TRBJ2-3
DNA: TGTGCCAGCAGTGGCAACCGACTAGCGATTGCAGATACGCAGTATTTT
CDR3: CASSGNRLAIADTQYF

V: TRBV27
D: TRBD2
size: -
J: TRBJ2-3
DNA: TGTGCCAGCAGTTCTGAAGCGGGGTGGGGCACAGATACGCAGTATTTT
CDR3: CASSSEAGWGTDTQYF